This T cell receptor (beta chain) was identified during a study of T cell responses to AZD1222 COVID-19 vaccine. Libraries were prepared by immunoSEQ multiplex PCR; TCRdb keeps only in-frame clonotypes and omits some of them. The sample comprises some 160,000 clones, roughly 91% of which are singletons, and 1.9% rests with the top ten. The study, taken as a whole, reports: Just 5 or 6 AZD1222 recipients tested seropositive at baseline.

Concerning this clone itself: The antigen remains undetermined.

Sample: peripheral blood, taken 28 days after the second AZD1222 dose. This TCR was sampled from an adult who received the AZD1222 COVID-19 vaccine.

CDR3 nucleotide sequence: TGTGCCAGCCGGAGGACAGGGGAGAATCAGCCCCAGCATTTT. The encoded protein is CASRRTGENQPQHF. The chain uses TRBV6-5 and TRBJ1-5, with 9 bases fitting TRBD1. This CDR3 has 14 residues. Germline assignment: CDR1 MNHEY and CDR2 SVGAGI. The J segment lost 4 bases and the V segment lost 8 bases, leaving 6 bases of the junction unmatched.